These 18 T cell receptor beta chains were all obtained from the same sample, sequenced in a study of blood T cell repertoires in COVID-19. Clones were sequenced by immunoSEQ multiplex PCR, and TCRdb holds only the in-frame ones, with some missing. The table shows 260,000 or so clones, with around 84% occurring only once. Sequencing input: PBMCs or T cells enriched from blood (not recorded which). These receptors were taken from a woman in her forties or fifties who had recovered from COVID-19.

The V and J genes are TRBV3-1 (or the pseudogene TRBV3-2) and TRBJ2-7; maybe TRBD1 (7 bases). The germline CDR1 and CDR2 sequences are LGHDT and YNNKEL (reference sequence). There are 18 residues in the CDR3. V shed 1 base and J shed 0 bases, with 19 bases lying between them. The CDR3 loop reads CASSQGLGRQGLSYEQYF. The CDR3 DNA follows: TGTGCCAGCAGCCAAGGGTTGGGGAGACAGGGACTCTCCTACGAGCAGTACTTC.

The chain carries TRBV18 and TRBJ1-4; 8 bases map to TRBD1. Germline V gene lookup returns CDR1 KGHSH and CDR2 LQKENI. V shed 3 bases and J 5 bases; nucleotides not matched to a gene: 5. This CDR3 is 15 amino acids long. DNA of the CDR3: TGTGCCAGCTCACCTCAGACAGGGGACAATGAAAAACTGTTTTTT. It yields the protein CASSPQTGDNEKLFF.

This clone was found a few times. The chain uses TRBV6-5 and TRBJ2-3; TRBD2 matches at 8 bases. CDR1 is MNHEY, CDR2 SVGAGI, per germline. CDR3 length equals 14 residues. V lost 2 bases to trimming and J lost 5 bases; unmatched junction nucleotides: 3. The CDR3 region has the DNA TGTGCCAGCAGTTACGGGCTAGCGGGAGATACGCAGTATTTT. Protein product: CASSYGLAGDTQYF.

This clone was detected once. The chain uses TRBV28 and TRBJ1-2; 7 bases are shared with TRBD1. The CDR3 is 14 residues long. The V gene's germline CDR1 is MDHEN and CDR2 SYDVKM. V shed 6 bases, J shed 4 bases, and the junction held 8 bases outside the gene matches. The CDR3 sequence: CASRSGTEPYGYTF. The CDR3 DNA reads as TGTGCCAGCAGGTCCGGGACAGAACCCTATGGCTACACCTTC.

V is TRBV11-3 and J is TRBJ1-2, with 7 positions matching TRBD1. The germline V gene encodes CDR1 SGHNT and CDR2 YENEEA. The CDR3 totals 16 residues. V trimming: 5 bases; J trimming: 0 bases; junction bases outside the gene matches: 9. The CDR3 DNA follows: TGTGCCAGCAGCCCAATGCGGGACAGTACTAACTATGGCTACACCTTC. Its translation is CASSPMRDSTNYGYTF.

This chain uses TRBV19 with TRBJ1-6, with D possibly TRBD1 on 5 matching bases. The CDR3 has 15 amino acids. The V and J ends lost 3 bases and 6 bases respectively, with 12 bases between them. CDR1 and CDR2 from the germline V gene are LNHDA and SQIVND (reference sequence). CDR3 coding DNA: TGTGCCAGTAGTATCTCCGCAGGGCTTAATTCACCCCTCCACTTT. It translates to CASSISAGLNSPLHF.

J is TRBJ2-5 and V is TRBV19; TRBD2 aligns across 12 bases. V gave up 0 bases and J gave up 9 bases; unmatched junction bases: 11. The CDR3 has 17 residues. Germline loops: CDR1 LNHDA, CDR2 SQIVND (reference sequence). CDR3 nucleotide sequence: TGTGCCAGTAGTATAGATCCTAGCGGGAGGGTCGACGTGGCCCAGTACTTC. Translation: CASSIDPSGRVDVAQYF.

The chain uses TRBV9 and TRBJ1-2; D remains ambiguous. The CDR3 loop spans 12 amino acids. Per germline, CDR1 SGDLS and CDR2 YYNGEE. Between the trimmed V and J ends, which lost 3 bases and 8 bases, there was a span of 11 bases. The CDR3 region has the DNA TGTGCCAGCAGCGCCCCCGCCGAGGGCTACACCTTC. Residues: CASSAPAEGYTF.

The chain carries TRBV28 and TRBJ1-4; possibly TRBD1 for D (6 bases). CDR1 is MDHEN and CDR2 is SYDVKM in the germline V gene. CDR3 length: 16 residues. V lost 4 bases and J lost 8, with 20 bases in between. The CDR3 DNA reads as TGTGCCAGCAGTTACCCGAGGGACACCGGGGGGGAAAAACTGTTTTTT. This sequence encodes CASSYPRDTGGEKLFF. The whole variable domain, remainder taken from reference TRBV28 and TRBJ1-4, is DVKVTQSSRYLVKRTGEKVFLECVQDMDHENMFWYRQDPGLGLRLIYFSYDVKMKEKGDIPEGYSVSREKKERFSLILESASTNQTSMYLCASSYPRDTGGEKLFFGSGTQLSVL.

The CDR3 loop is CASSLAVGTDTQYF. In nucleotides, the CDR3 is TGCGCCAGCAGCTTGGCCGTCGGCACAGATACGCAGTATTTT. The rearrangement uses TRBV5-1 and TRBJ2-3; no firm D call. CDR3 length: 14 residues. CDR1 SGHRS and CDR2 YFSETQ come from the germline V gene. Trimming removed 0 bases from V and 1 base from J, with 6 bases in between.

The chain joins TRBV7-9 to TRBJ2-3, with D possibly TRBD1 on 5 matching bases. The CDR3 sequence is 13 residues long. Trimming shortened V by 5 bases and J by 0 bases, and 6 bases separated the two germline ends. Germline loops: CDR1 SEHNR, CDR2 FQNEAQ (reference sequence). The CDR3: CASSRQSTDTQYF. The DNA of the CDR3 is TGTGCCAGCAGCCGACAGAGCACAGATACGCAGTATTTT.

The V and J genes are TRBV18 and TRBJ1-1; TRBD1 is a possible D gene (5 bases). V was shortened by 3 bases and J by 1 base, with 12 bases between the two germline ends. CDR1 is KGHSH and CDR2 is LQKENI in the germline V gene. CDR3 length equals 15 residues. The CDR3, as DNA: TGTGCCAGCTCACCTCGGGGGGATCGGAACACTGAAGCTTTCTTT. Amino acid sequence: CASSPRGDRNTEAFF.

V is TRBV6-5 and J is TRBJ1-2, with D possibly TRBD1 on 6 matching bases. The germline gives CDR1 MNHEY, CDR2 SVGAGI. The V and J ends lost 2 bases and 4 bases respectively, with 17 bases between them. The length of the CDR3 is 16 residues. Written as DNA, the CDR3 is TGTGCCAGCAGTTACAGTGCGACAGGCCAAACCTATGGCTACACCTTC. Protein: CASSYSATGQTYGYTF.

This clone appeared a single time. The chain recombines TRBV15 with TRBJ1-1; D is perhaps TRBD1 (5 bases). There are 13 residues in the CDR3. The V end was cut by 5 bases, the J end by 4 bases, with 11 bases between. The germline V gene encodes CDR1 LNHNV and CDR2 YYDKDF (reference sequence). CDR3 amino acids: CATSPGGGTEAFF. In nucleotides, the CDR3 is TGTGCCACCAGCCCTGGGGGGGGCACTGAAGCTTTCTTT.

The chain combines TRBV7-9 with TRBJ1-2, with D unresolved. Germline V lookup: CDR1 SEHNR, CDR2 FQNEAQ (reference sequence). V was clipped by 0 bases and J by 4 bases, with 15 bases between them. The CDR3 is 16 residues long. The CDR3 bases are TGTGCCAGCAGCTTAGCGCAGTTGGCACCCATCTATGGCTACACCTTC. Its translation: CASSLAQLAPIYGYTF.

The CDR3 loop reads CASSKRRGQARDASNQPQHF. In DNA form, the CDR3 reads TGTGCCAGCTCTAAACGGCGGGGACAGGCAAGAGACGCTAGCAATCAGCCCCAGCATTTT. This chain connects TRBV18 to TRBJ1-5, with TRBD1 matching over 8 bases. V trimming: 6 bases; J trimming: 0 bases; junction bases outside the gene matches: 19. Germline-derived CDR1 and CDR2 are KGHSH and LQKENI. The CDR3 extends over 20 amino acids.

CDR3 region: CASSYTPVPGQDNEKLFF. The DNA of the CDR3 is TGTGCCAGCAGTTACACTCCGGTCCCGGGACAGGATAATGAAAAACTGTTTTTT. The chain is built from TRBV6-2 or TRBV6-3 and TRBJ1-4, with 8 bases matching TRBD1. V trimming: 2 bases; J trimming: 4 bases; junction bases outside the gene matches: 12. The CDR3 length is 18 residues. CDR1 is MNHEY, CDR2 SVGEGT, per germline.

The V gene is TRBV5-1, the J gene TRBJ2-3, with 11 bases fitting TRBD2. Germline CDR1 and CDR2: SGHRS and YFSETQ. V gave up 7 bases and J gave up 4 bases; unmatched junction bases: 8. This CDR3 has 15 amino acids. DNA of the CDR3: TGCGCCAGCGGATTAGCGGGGGGGCCGGCAGATACGCAGTATTTT. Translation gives CASGLAGGPADTQYF.